These 23 T cell receptor beta chains share one sample of origin, sequenced in a study of vaccination effects on CD4 cells after COVID-19. In the ViraFEST assay, antigen-specific CD4+ clonotypes were identified by expansion after peptide-pool stimulation. The culture ran for 10 days, and then CD4+ T cells were isolated. As their vaccination, participants received two doses of either BNT162b2 or mRNA-1273. Using immunoSEQ multiplex PCR, the repertoire was profiled, and TCRdb retains in-frame clones only, with some absent. This repertoire shows about 24,000 clones, about three quarters found once; its top ten account for under 30%. No antigen has been assigned to these receptors. The sequenced sample was CD4+ T cells from PBMCs cultured with HCoV-NL63 spike peptides, obtained after COVID-19 vaccination. All receptors come from a human donor who received a COVID-19 vaccine.

The V and J genes are TRBV5-6 and TRBJ1-2; D might be TRBD1 (6 bases). Looked up from germline, CDR1 is SGHDT and CDR2 is YYEEEE. V was shortened by 2 bases and J by 4 bases, with 15 bases between the two germline ends. The CDR3 length is 15 residues. DNA of the CDR3: TGTGCCAGCAGCTTTGGTAACAGGGTCTTCTATGGCTACACCTTC. As protein: CASSFGNRVFYGYTF.

V gene TRBV12-5 combines with J gene TRBJ2-7; 7 positions agree with TRBD1. The V gene's germline CDR1 is LGHNT and CDR2 FRNRAP. The CDR3 extends over 15 amino acids. V lost 4 bases to trimming and J lost 9 bases; unmatched junction nucleotides: 15. CDR3 nucleotide sequence: TGTGCTAGTGGTTCTCCCGGGACAGCTAGTAGGATGCAGTACTTC. It yields the protein CASGSPGTASRMQYF.

The chain links TRBV7-9 to TRBJ2-5; 8 bases are a match to TRBD1. The CDR3 totals 15 residues. The germline gives CDR1 SEHNR, CDR2 FQNEAQ (reference sequence). The ends lost 4 bases at V and 1 base at J; junction bases unmatched: 5. CDR3 region: CASSSDRGPQETQYF. CDR3 DNA: TGTGCCAGCAGCTCCGACAGGGGACCCCAAGAGACCCAGTACTTC.

The chain has TRBV7-2 and TRBJ2-5; TRBD2 aligns across 9 bases. V was pared by 1 base and J by 1 base, with 4 bases of the junction left unmatched. The CDR3 runs to 16 residues. Germline V gives CDR1 SGHTA, CDR2 FQGNSA. Here the CDR3 reads CASSLVGGGVQETQYF. The DNA for the CDR3 is TGTGCCAGCAGCTTAGTAGGCGGGGGGGTCCAAGAGACCCAGTACTTC.

The genes are TRBV9 and TRBJ1-3; the match to TRBD1 covers 7 bases. The CDR3 is made up of 17 amino acids. Germline V gene data show CDR1 as SGDLS and CDR2 as YYNGEE. J was trimmed by 0 bases and V by 4 bases; bases with no gene match: 10. The CDR3, as DNA: TGTGCCAGCAGCCCCAGGGACAGACAGAGCTCTGGAAACACCATATATTTT. It translates to CASSPRDRQSSGNTIYF.

The chain recombines TRBV6-5 with TRBJ1-4; D not certain. The CDR3 runs 15 residues. Trimming removed 0 bases from V and 8 bases from J, with 13 bases in between. Germline assignment: CDR1 MNHEY and CDR2 SVGAGI. The CDR3, as DNA: TGTGCCAGCAGTTACTCGGTGGGAGGTTACGAAAAACTGTTTTTT. Its protein product is CASSYSVGGYEKLFF.

The chain links TRBV5-6 to TRBJ1-5; D might be TRBD1 (6 bases). Germline values: CDR1 SGHDT, CDR2 YYEEEE. This CDR3 has 15 residues. Trimming pared 4 bases from V and 5 bases from J, leaving 16 bases between. CDR3 coding DNA: TGTGCCAGCAGCACCGTGGGGGGCCGAGATCAGCCCCAGCATTTT. Residues: CASSTVGGRDQPQHF.

This clone was seen just once. The chain joins TRBV7-3 to TRBJ2-5; no clear D gene. Deletions cut 3 bases from V and 1 base from J, with 12 bases between. From germline, CDR1 is SGHTA and CDR2 FQGTGA. The CDR3 length is 15 residues. CDR3: CASSLAGFGQETQYF. DNA of the CDR3: TGTGCCAGCAGCTTGGCCGGGTTCGGCCAAGAGACCCAGTACTTC.

The CDR3, as DNA: TGTGCCAGCAGCTTTGGACAGGGAGGGGCAGATACGCAGTATTTT. As protein: CASSFGQGGADTQYF. The chain couples TRBV5-4 to TRBJ2-3, with D tentatively TRBD1 (8 bases). With 2 bases removed from V and 4 bases from J, the gap between germline ends came to 14 bases. There are 15 residues in the CDR3. Looked up from germline, CDR1 is SGHNT and CDR2 is YYREEE (reference sequence).

This rearrangement joins TRBV4-2 to TRBJ1-4; tentative D call: TRBD1 (6 bases). CDR1 is LGHNA, CDR2 YNFKEQ, per germline. CDR3 length equals 14 residues. The germline V and J ends were trimmed by 4 bases and 2 bases, with 8 bases remaining between them. CDR3 coding DNA: TGTGCCAGCAGCCGCCAGGGGACTAATGAAAAACTGTTTTTT. This encodes CASSRQGTNEKLFF.

This clone was seen more than once but under ten times. J is TRBJ2-2 and V is TRBV30; possible D gene TRBD2, 6 bases. This CDR3 contains 13 residues. V lost 6 bases, J lost 3 bases, and 11 bases lay in between. Germline-derived CDR1 and CDR2 are GTSNPN and SVGIG (reference sequence). CDR3 region: CACSGRYTGELFF. The CDR3 region has the DNA TGTGCCTGCTCCGGGAGATACACCGGGGAGCTGTTTTTT.

The rearrangement joins TRBV19 to TRBJ2-2; unclear D gene. The V end lost 2 bases, the J end lost 4 bases, and 11 bases lay between the germline ends. Germline CDR1 LNHDA, CDR2 SQIVND (reference sequence). This CDR3 comprises 15 residues. CDR3 sequence (DNA): TGTGCCAGTAGTATATCGGCCAGATCCACCGGGGAGCTGTTTTTT. Translated, it gives CASSISARSTGELFF.

This clone was recorded a few times. The V call is TRBV20-1, the J call TRBJ1-2; D remains ambiguous. The germline gives CDR1 DFQATT, CDR2 SNEGSKA (reference sequence). V was trimmed by 4 bases and J by 4 bases, leaving 4 bases between them. This CDR3 has 10 amino acids. Here the CDR3 reads CSAKSYGYTF. Written as DNA, the CDR3 is TGCAGTGCTAAGAGCTATGGCTACACCTTC.

The chain combines TRBV3-1 (or the pseudogene TRBV3-2) with TRBJ1-1, with D perhaps matching TRBD1 (5 bases). This CDR3 has 14 amino acids. The V end was cut by 1 base, the J end by 7 bases, with 13 bases between. Germline V gene lookup returns CDR1 LGHDT and CDR2 YNNKEL (reference sequence). The CDR3 sequence: CASSQAGGRGEAFF. As DNA, the CDR3 is TGTGCCAGCAGCCAAGCGGGGGGAAGGGGTGAAGCTTTCTTT.

This rearrangement joins TRBV10-3 to TRBJ1-2; 9 nucleotides line up with TRBD1. V shed 5 bases, J shed 0 bases, and the junction held 16 bases outside the gene matches. The CDR3 length is 19 residues. Germline V gene lookup returns CDR1 ENHRY and CDR2 SYGVKD. In DNA form, the CDR3 reads TGTGCCATCAGTTGGGGCCGACGGGACAGGGCCACTTCTAACTATGGCTACACCTTC. This codes for CAISWGRRDRATSNYGYTF.

The chain combines TRBV19 with TRBJ1-2; a possible D gene is TRBD1 (5 bases). Germline loops: CDR1 LNHDA, CDR2 SQIVND (reference sequence). There are 13 residues in the CDR3. V lost 6 bases and J 4 bases, leaving 12 bases between the germline ends. CDR3 protein: CASSYSGIYGYTF. As DNA, the CDR3 is TGTGCCAGTAGCTACTCAGGGATCTATGGCTACACCTTC.

The V gene is TRBV7-9, the J gene TRBJ2-7, with D unclear. This CDR3 region has 13 residues. Germline V CDR1 and CDR2: SEHNR, FQNEAQ (reference sequence). V was trimmed by 5 bases and J by 3 bases, leaving 11 bases between them. CDR3 loop: CASSQHHGYEQYF. The CDR3 bases are TGTGCCAGCAGCCAGCACCATGGCTACGAGCAGTACTTC.

This chain's CDR3 is CASSRGDGTEAFF. CDR3 coding DNA: TGTGCCAGCAGCAGAGGGGATGGCACTGAAGCTTTCTTT. V and J are TRBV9 and TRBJ1-1; the D gene is possibly TRBD1 (5 bases). This CDR3 comprises 13 residues. V was trimmed by 4 bases and J by 4 bases, leaving 11 bases between them. Germline V gene sequence: CDR1 SGDLS, CDR2 YYNGEE. Looking up the rest from reference TRBV9 and TRBJ1-1 gives the full variable domain: DSGVTQTPKHLITATGQRVTLRCSPRSGDLSVYWYQQSLDQGLQFLIQYYNGEERAKGNILERFSAQQFPDLHSELNLSSLELGDSALYFCASSRGDGTEAFFGQGTRLTVV.

The chain is built from TRBV2 and TRBJ2-5; 7 nucleotides match TRBD2. V lost 6 bases to trimming and J lost 0 bases; unmatched junction nucleotides: 13. This CDR3 has 17 amino acids. Germline CDR1 reads SNHLY; CDR2 reads FYNNEI. The DNA of the CDR3 is TGTGCCAGCAGGATGGCTAGCGGCGGGGGAAACCAAGAGACCCAGTACTTC. This encodes CASRMASGGGNQETQYF.

The genes are TRBV19 and TRBJ2-5; tentative D call: TRBD2 (5 bases). The germline V gene encodes CDR1 LNHDA and CDR2 SQIVND (reference sequence). V was cut by 5 bases and J by 5 bases, with 12 bases left in between. The CDR3 runs 13 residues. CDR3 loop: CASSARVGETQYF. The CDR3 DNA sequence: TGTGCCAGTAGTGCGAGGGTGGGGGAGACCCAGTACTTC.

This chain links TRBV4-3 with TRBJ1-4; perhaps TRBD1 as D (5 bases). The CDR3 runs to 15 residues. The germline gives CDR1 LGHNA, CDR2 YSLEER. V shed 0 bases and J shed 5 bases, with 10 bases lying between them. CDR3 coding DNA: TGCGCCAGCAGCCAAGATACGGGACGGAATGAAAAACTGTTTTTT. Translated: CASSQDTGRNEKLFF.

The rearrangement uses TRBV6-6 and TRBJ2-3, with 8 bases fitting TRBD2. Germline loops: CDR1 MNHNY, CDR2 SVGAGI (reference sequence). V shed 4 bases and J 5 bases; nucleotides not matched to a gene: 8. This CDR3 spans 15 amino acids. CDR3 bases: TGTGCCAGCAGTTCCTCGGGAGGGCCGAGAGATACGCAGTATTTT. Protein sequence: CASSSSGGPRDTQYF.

This clone has only one observation. Mismatch with germline at one junction end may stem from a read error. The rearrangement links TRBV7-7 to TRBJ2-5; TRBD2 is a possible D gene (6 bases). This CDR3 comprises 15 residues. CDR1 and CDR2 (germline): SSHAT, FNYEAQ (reference sequence). CDR3 sequence reads: CASSSSWGDQETQYF. The CDR3 DNA reads TGTGCTAGCAGCTCCTCATGGGGGGACCAAGAGACCCAGTACTTC.